This TCR beta chain was captured in a study of blood T cells in healthy people across ages. The CDR3 runs 15 residues. CDR1 is MGHRA and CDR2 is YSYEKL in the germline V gene. Trimming at V came to 3 bases and at J to 4 bases, leaving 6 bases not matched to a gene. For every donor, a draw yielded about 10 milliliters of peripheral blood. Isolation yielded PBMCs, at least 6.5 million per sample, in every case. A minimum of 5.5 micrograms of total RNA was extracted per sample. Using a J-beta primer mix together with a sample-barcoded 5' primer, a second PCR was run for roughly 6 to 11 cycles. Carrying 12 random nucleotides, a template-switch adaptor labeled each individual cDNA molecule. TCRdb called the 5' RACE reads again in MiXCR, with one record for every CDR3 protein. The data hold 1.8 million or so distinct CDR3 sequences, with about 39% observed a single time.

This receptor was taken from a human donor in good health. The chain has TRBV4-1 and TRBJ1-1; TRBD1 agrees at 9 bases. The sample taken for sequencing was blood. The chain's CDR3 is CASSHVDRGSTEAFF. As DNA, the CDR3 is TGCGCCAGCAGCCATGTGGACAGGGGAAGCACTGAAGCTTTCTTT.